Included here is one T cell receptor beta chain sequence, with context. Additional DNA sequences in this sample encode the identical CDR3. Primers included in the PCR were 60 Vbeta and 13 Jbeta primers. Assay used: immunoSEQ multiplex PCR; TCRdb lists only in-frame clones, some missing. The sample shows around 150,000 clones, roughly 75% of them seen only once. The entry originates in a study of cytomegalovirus exposure and HLA in healthy donors. Germline V gene sequence: CDR1 MNHEY, CDR2 SMNVEV (reference sequence). V lost 3 bases to trimming and J lost 0 bases, with 6 bases between them. The CDR3 has 14 residues.

The sample comprised PBMCs. This chain links TRBV27 with TRBJ1-5; D uncertain. This receptor was obtained from a male donor in good health and CMV-seronegative. The CDR3 is CASSFRYSNQPQHF. In nucleotides, the CDR3 is TGTGCCAGCAGTTTCAGATATAGCAATCAGCCCCAGCATTTT.